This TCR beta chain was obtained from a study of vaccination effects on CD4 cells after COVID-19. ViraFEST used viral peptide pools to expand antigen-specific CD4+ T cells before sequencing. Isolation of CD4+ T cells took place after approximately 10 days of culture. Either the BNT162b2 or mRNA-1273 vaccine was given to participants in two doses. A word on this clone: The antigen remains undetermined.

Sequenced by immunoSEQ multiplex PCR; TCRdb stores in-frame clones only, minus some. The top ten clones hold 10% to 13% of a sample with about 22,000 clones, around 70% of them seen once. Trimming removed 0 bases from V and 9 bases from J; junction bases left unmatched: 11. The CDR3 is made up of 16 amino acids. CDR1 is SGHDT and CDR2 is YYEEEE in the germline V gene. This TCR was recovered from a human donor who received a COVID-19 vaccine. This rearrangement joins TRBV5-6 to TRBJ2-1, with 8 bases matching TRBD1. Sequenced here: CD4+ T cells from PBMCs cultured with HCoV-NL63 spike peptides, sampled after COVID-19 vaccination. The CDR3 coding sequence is TGTGCCAGCAGCTTGGAATTCCGGACAGGGATCAGTGAGCAGTTCTTC. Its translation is CASSLEFRTGISEQFF.